The rows below give T cell receptor beta chains drawn from one sample of a study of OX40 agonist ivuxolimab in advanced cancers. The data were produced by immunoSEQ multiplex PCR, yet TCRdb's version contains in-frame clones alone and is incomplete. Among 25,000 to 40,000 clones listed, about four fifths were seen once. The sequencing here drew on CD4+ or CD8+ T cells sorted from blood, taken in a trial of the OX40 agonist ivuxolimab. These receptors were collected from an adult with an advanced solid tumor such as melanoma, head and neck, liver or kidney cancer. Both conserved end residues are part of each CDR3. The order of the fields is J gene, CDR3 length, D gene, V gene, clone size, CDR3 DNA, CDR3 protein. The D gene is left open where the match is weak. Part of the rows lack a size; the others show once, few, many or a class for expanded clones.

>TRBJ1-1|13|-|TRBV5-6|once
TGTGCCAGCAGCTTTTGGTCAGGGCCTGAAGCTTTCTTT
CASSFWSGPEAFF
>TRBJ2-3|21|TRBD2|TRBV2|-
TGTGCCAGCAGTGTTCCCGGGACTAGCGGGGGGGCCGAATCTCCATCAGATACGCAGTATTTT
CASSVPGTSGGAESPSDTQYF
>TRBJ2-7|15|-|TRBV4-1|-
TGCGCCAGCAGCCCCGGATCTTACCCCTCCTACGAGCAGTACTTC
CASSPGSYPSYEQYF
>TRBJ2-1|13|TRBD2|TRBV7-9|-
TGTGCCGGGAGCGGGGGGGCCGACAATGAGCAGTTCTTC
CAGSGGADNEQFF
>TRBJ2-1|12|-|TRBV27|-
TGTGCCAGCGGAGTCTTCTACAATGAGCAGTTCTTC
CASGVFYNEQFF
>TRBJ2-2|15|TRBD1|TRBV28|-
TGTGCCAGCAGGGATCGGACAGGGTACACCGGGGAGCTGTTTTTT
CASRDRTGYTGELFF
>TRBJ1-2|16|TRBD1|TRBV4-1|-
TGCGCCAGCAGCCAAGATTCGAGACAGGGGGAGCATGGCTACACCTTC
CASSQDSRQGEHGYTF
>TRBJ2-7|13|-|TRBV19|-
TGTGCCAGTAACGAAGGTGGGGATTACGAGCAGTACTTC
CASNEGGDYEQYF
>TRBJ2-1|12|TRBD1|TRBV27|-
TGTGCCAGCAGTTTAAGGGGGCGGGAGCAGTTCTTC
CASSLRGREQFF
>TRBJ1-1|10|-|TRBV7-8|-
TGTGCCAGCTCGGGGCAGGAAGCTTTCTTT
CASSGQEAFF
>TRBJ2-5|12|TRBD1|TRBV28|-
TGTGCCAGCAGTTGGACAGGGGACACCCAGTACTTC
CASSWTGDTQYF
>TRBJ2-3|16|-|TRBV7-5|-
TGTGTCAGAAGCCAGCGGGCTAGTCCTAGCACAGATACGCAGTATTTT
CVRSQRASPSTDTQYF
>TRBJ2-7|16|-|TRBV4-2|-
TGTGCCAGCAGCCATTCCGGGACTTTCCCCTACTACGAGCAGTACTTC
CASSHSGTFPYYEQYF
>TRBJ1-5|15|-|TRBV9|-
TGTGCCAGCAGCATCCACAGGGATAGCAATCAGCCCCAGCATTTT
CASSIHRDSNQPQHF
>TRBJ2-1|16|-|TRBV15|-
TGTGCCACCAGCAGAGCCCCTTCTAGCTCCTACAATGAGCAGTTCTTC
CATSRAPSSSYNEQFF
>TRBJ2-7|15|TRBD1|TRBV5-5|-
TGTGCCAGCAGCTTGGGGGCAGGGGGCGGCAACGAGCAGTACTTC
CASSLGAGGGNEQYF
>TRBJ2-3|15|-|TRBV5-1|-
TGCGCCAGCACCTCGGGCCCCCGCACGACAGATACGCAGTATTTT
CASTSGPRTTDTQYF
>TRBJ1-1|14|TRBD1|TRBV27|-
TGTGCCAGCAGTCCCCGGACAGGGGGACCTGAAGCTTTCTTT
CASSPRTGGPEAFF
>TRBJ1-3|15|-|TRBV5-6|-
TGTGCCAGCAGCCCCACTGGGGAGCCAGGAAACACCATATATTTT
CASSPTGEPGNTIYF
>TRBJ2-7|17|-|TRBV13|-
TGTGCCAGTACCCAAGGGTCGGCAGCCTGGGCCATCAACGAGCAGTACTTC
CASTQGSAAWAINEQYF
>TRBJ2-1|15|TRBD2|TRBV27|-
TGTGCCAGCAGTTTAAACGGCGGGAGGTACAATGAGCAGTTCTTC
CASSLNGGRYNEQFF
>TRBJ1-1|13|-|TRBV6-5|-
TGTGCCAGCAATGCAGGGATCGGGACTGAAGCTTTCTTT
CASNAGIGTEAFF
>TRBJ2-7|15|TRBD2|TRBV6-5|-
TGTGCCAGCAGTGTAGGACTAGCGGTACCCTACGAGCAGTACTTC
CASSVGLAVPYEQYF
>TRBJ2-3|13|-|TRBV5-1|-
TGCGCCAGCAGCTTGCGGCCCACAGATACGCAGTATTTT
CASSLRPTDTQYF
>TRBJ1-2|14|TRBD1|TRBV28|-
TGTGCCAGCAGTTTATATGGACAGGCCTATGGCTACACCTTC
CASSLYGQAYGYTF
>TRBJ2-7|14|-|TRBV19|-
TGTGCCAGTAGTCCCGCCGGGTGGCGCTACGAGCAGTACTTC
CASSPAGWRYEQYF
>TRBJ1-2|13|-|TRBV15|-
TGTGCCACCAGCCCAGGACGGAACTATGGCTACACCTTC
CATSPGRNYGYTF
>TRBJ1-1|15|-|TRBV30|-
TGTGCCTGGAGTGTACCCAGGGAATCGAACACTGAAGCTTTCTTT
CAWSVPRESNTEAFF
>TRBJ2-5|11|-|TRBV27|-
TGTGCCAGCAGTTCCAAAGAGACCCAGTACTTC
CASSSKETQYF
>TRBJ2-3|15|-|TRBV7-3|few
TGTGCCAGCAGCCACAGGGATGGTCTCCCAGATACGCAGTATTTT
CASSHRDGLPDTQYF
>TRBJ1-5|14|-|TRBV19|-
TGTGCCAGTAGTATCTGGGGGAGAGGGCAGCCCCAGCATTTT
CASSIWGRGQPQHF
>TRBJ1-2|14|-|TRBV29-1|-
TGCAGCGTTGAGGAGGGGGGGGGCGGCTATGGCTACACCTTC
CSVEEGGGGYGYTF
>TRBJ2-7|15|-|TRBV5-1|-
TGCGCCAGCAGCCCCAGGCGGACAGTTTCCTACGAGCAGTACTTC
CASSPRRTVSYEQYF
>TRBJ2-3|18|TRBD2|TRBV4-2|few
TGTGCCAGCAGCCAAGATCTAGGGACTAGGGTGGCCACAGATACGCAGTATTTT
CASSQDLGTRVATDTQYF
>TRBJ2-5|15|TRBD2|TRBV11-1|-
TGTGCCAGCAGCCCACCGGGGGTAGCGGGAAAGACCCAGTACTTC
CASSPPGVAGKTQYF
>TRBJ2-1|14|-|TRBV10-1|-
TGCGCCAGCAGTGAGAAGGTCGGAGGGCGGCGGCAGTTCTTC
CASSEKVGGRRQFF
>TRBJ1-6|14|-|TRBV10-1|-
TGCGCCAGCAGCTGGACGGTAGGGGATTCACCCCTCCACTTT
CASSWTVGDSPLHF
>TRBJ1-1|12|-|TRBV9|-
TGTGCCAGCAGCGTAGGGGACACTGAAGCTTTCTTT
CASSVGDTEAFF
>TRBJ2-2|15|-|TRBV6-6|-
TGTGCCAGCAGTTACTCCGGGTTTGACACCGGGGAGCTGTTTTTT
CASSYSGFDTGELFF
>TRBJ1-5|17|-|TRBV28|once
TGTGCCAGCAGTTTATTTCAGGGCCCATATAGCAATCAGCCCCAGCATTTT
CASSLFQGPYSNQPQHF
>TRBJ1-5|15|TRBD1|TRBV4-1|few
TGCGCCAGCAGCCATGACAGGGGTAGCAATCAGCCCCAGCATTTT
CASSHDRGSNQPQHF
>TRBJ1-5|12|-|TRBV6-5|-
TGTGCCAGCAGTCCTAACGATCAGCCCCAGCATTTT
CASSPNDQPQHF
>TRBJ2-1|15|-|TRBV7-9|-
TGTGCCAGCAGTCCGACTCTGAGCTCCTACAATGAGCAGTTCTTC
CASSPTLSSYNEQFF
>TRBJ2-1|12|TRBD1|TRBV14|-
TGTGCCAGCAGCGAGACAGGGTTTGAGCAGTTCTTC
CASSETGFEQFF
>TRBJ2-6|15|-|TRBV9|-
TGTGCCAGCAGTGGACAGTCCTCTGGGGCCAACGTCCTGACTTTC
CASSGQSSGANVLTF
>TRBJ1-1|17|TRBD1|TRBV30|-
TGTGCCTGGAGTGTAATGGCGGGGACAGGGTACTCCCATGAAGCTTTCTTT
CAWSVMAGTGYSHEAFF